These 12 T cell receptor beta chains came from one sample sequenced in a study of cytotoxic CD8 clonotypes in ibrutinib-treated CLL. Profiled with immunoSEQ multiplex PCR; TCRdb holds only in-frame clones, not every one. The sample contains some 200,000 clones, approximately 75% of which appear only once. The source material was PBMCs, sampled after 12 months of ibrutinib treatment. The receptors come from a human donor with chronic lymphocytic leukemia.

This chain joins TRBV9 and TRBJ2-2; tentative D call: TRBD1 (5 bases). Germline CDR1 SGDLS, CDR2 YYNGEE. V shed 2 bases and J shed 0 bases, with 11 bases lying between them. The CDR3 sequence is 16 residues long. CDR3 residues: CASSVAGPTNTGELFF. Written as DNA, the CDR3 is TGTGCCAGCAGCGTCGCAGGGCCTACGAACACCGGGGAGCTGTTTTTT. Together with reference TRBV9 and TRBJ2-2, the CDR3 gives the full variable domain: DSGVTQTPKHLITATGQRVTLRCSPRSGDLSVYWYQQSLDQGLQFLIQYYNGEERAKGNILERFSAQQFPDLHSELNLSSLELGDSALYFCASSVAGPTNTGELFFGEGSRLTVL.

The table lists this clone with a few counts. This chain connects TRBV2 to TRBJ2-7; 15 bases are shared with TRBD2. J gave up 4 bases and V 3 bases, and 7 bases lay outside the gene matches. This CDR3 is built from 17 residues. Germline-derived CDR1 and CDR2 are SNHLY and FYNNEI. Here the CDR3 DNA reads TGTGCCAGCAGTGAGGAGGGACTAGCGGGAGGATCGTACGAGCAGTACTTC. Amino acids: CASSEEGLAGGSYEQYF.

The chain is built from TRBV5-8 and TRBJ2-7; D perhaps matches TRBD1 (6 bases). V gave up 4 bases and J gave up 8 bases, with 16 bases separating them. The germline gives CDR1 SGHTS, CDR2 YDEGEE. The CDR3 loop spans 13 amino acids. CDR3 sequence: CASSRDRSQKQYF. CDR3 DNA: TGTGCCAGCAGCCGAGACAGGTCCCAGAAGCAGTACTTC.

The chain recombines TRBV4-1 with TRBJ2-2; the D gene is possibly TRBD2 (5 bases). The germline V gene encodes CDR1 MGHRA and CDR2 YSYEKL. Trimming pared 2 bases from V and 1 base from J, leaving 8 bases between. The CDR3 loop spans 15 amino acids. In nucleotides, the CDR3 is TGCGCCAGCAGCCAACGGGGATTGAACACCGGGGAGCTGTTTTTT. Translated: CASSQRGLNTGELFF.

The chain couples TRBV7-9 to TRBJ2-7; possible D gene TRBD2, 5 bases. Trimming took off 2 bases at V and 3 bases at J, with 14 bases between the two ends. CDR1 and CDR2 from the germline V gene are SEHNR and FQNEAQ (reference sequence). The CDR3 is made up of 15 amino acids. CDR3 nucleotide sequence: TGTGCCAGCAGCTTATTGGCGGAGGAGCACTACGAGCAGTACTTC. Protein: CASSLLAEEHYEQYF.

This clone was counted between two and nine times. This sequence joins TRBV5-1 and TRBJ2-3; D is unresolved. Germline CDR1 and CDR2: SGHRS and YFSETQ. The CDR3 contains 14 residues. With 3 bases removed from V and 0 bases from J, the gap between germline ends came to 8 bases. In DNA, the CDR3 is TGCGCCAGCAGCTATAGACCTAGCACAGATACGCAGTATTTT. This sequence encodes CASSYRPSTDTQYF.

This chain joins TRBV21-1 and TRBJ2-7; the table assigns TRBD2, which was not confirmed against the DNA. TRBV21-1 is a documented pseudogene. The CDR3 runs to 17 residues. CDR3 sequence: CASSKALSLPASYEQYF. Written as DNA, the CDR3 is TGTGCCAGCAGCAAAGCGCTATCCTTACCAGCGAGTTACGAGCAGTACTTC.

The chain recombines TRBV27 with TRBJ2-3; TRBD1 agrees at 9 bases. This CDR3 spans 18 amino acids. Looked up from germline, CDR1 is MNHEY and CDR2 is SMNVEV (reference sequence). V was clipped by 5 bases and J by 0 bases; unmatched bases: 12. The CDR3 is CASSKSGTGLPSTDTQYF. CDR3 coding DNA: TGTGCCAGCAGTAAATCCGGGACAGGGCTACCTAGCACAGATACGCAGTATTTT.

This rearrangement joins TRBV6-4 to TRBJ2-5, with 15 nucleotides matching TRBD2. This CDR3 has 17 residues. CDR1 and CDR2 (germline): MRHNA, SNTAGT. V lost 8 bases to trimming and J lost 2 bases; unmatched junction nucleotides: 9. CDR3 coding DNA: TGTGCCAGCCATCGGACTAGCGGGAGGGCCAGGCAAGAGACCCAGTACTTC. Amino acid sequence: CASHRTSGRARQETQYF.

This chain connects TRBV2 to TRBJ2-2; D remains unclear. There are 13 residues in the CDR3. Trimming took 4 bases from V and 2 from J, leaving 5 bases between them. Germline V gene lookup returns CDR1 SNHLY and CDR2 FYNNEI. The CDR3: CASSAENTGELFF. CDR3 bases: TGTGCCAGCAGTGCGGAAAACACCGGGGAGCTGTTTTTT.

This rearrangement joins TRBV23-1 to TRBJ2-7; D gene uncertain. TRBV23-1 is known as an ORF, though its function is uncertain. The CDR3 is 13 amino acids. V was clipped by 1 base and J by 7 bases, with 11 bases between them. The CDR3, as DNA: TGCGCCAGCAGTCAATTTTCTCAGGCAGAGCAGTACTTC. Protein sequence: CASSQFSQAEQYF.

The chain is built from TRBV2 and TRBJ2-3; 7 bases are shared with TRBD1. J lost 7 bases, V lost 1 base, and 2 bases had no gene match. This CDR3 contains 13 residues. Germline V lookup: CDR1 SNHLY, CDR2 FYNNEI. Here the CDR3 DNA reads TGTGCCAGCAGTGAAGAGGGGGCAAATACGCAGTATTTT. The encoded protein is CASSEEGANTQYF.